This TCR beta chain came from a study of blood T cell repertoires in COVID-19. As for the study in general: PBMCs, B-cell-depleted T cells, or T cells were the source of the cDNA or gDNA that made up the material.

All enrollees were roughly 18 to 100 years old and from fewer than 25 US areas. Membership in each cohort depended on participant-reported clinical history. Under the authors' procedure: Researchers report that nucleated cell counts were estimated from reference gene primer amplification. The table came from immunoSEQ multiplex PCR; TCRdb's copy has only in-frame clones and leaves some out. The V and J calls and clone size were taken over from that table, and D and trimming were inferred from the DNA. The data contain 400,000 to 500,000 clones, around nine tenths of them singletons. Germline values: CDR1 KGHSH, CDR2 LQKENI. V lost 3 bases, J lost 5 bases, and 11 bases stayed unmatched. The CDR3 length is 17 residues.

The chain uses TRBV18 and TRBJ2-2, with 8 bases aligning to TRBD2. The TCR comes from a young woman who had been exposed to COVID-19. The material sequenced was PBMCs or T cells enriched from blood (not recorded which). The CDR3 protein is CASSPVPSGSGTGELFF. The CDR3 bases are TGTGCCAGCTCACCCGTTCCCAGCGGGAGTGGAACCGGGGAGCTGTTTTTT. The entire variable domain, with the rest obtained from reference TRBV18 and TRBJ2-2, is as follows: NAGVMQNPRHLVRRRGQEARLRCSPMKGHSHVYWYRQLPEEGLKFMVYLQKENIIDESGMPKERFSAEFPKEGPSILRIQQVVRGDSAAYFCASSPVPSGSGTGELFFGEGSRLTVL.